This T cell receptor beta chain emerged from a study of blood T cell repertoires in COVID-19. Study background: Acute-phase and convalescent COVID-19 samples originated in the United States, Italy and Spain.

The CDR3 has 15 residues. Authors' methods: Using reference gene primer amplification, nucleated cell counts were estimated. Produced via immunoSEQ multiplex PCR; TCRdb's table is partial and in-frame only. That table furnishes V, J and clone size, whereas the DNA furnished D and trimming. The data contain roughly 110,000 clones, 85% to 90% of them singletons. The sample taken for sequencing was peripheral blood. This rearrangement joins TRBV12-2 to TRBJ2-6; the D call TRBD2 from the table was never checked on the DNA. TRBV12-2 is listed as a pseudogene. The TCR originated in a human donor with acute or convalescent COVID-19. The donor label of this sample is uncertain. The CDR3 spells CASRAGSSGANVLTF. The CDR3 coding sequence is TGTGCAAGTCGCGCGGGGAGCTCTGGGGCCAACGTCCTGACTTTC.